The clone carrying this T cell receptor beta chain was seen just once. Germline CDR1 SGHRS, CDR2 YFSETQ. V was clipped by 3 bases and J by 6 bases; unmatched bases: 5. The CDR3 totals 14 residues. Authors' methods: Nucleated cell counts were estimated from reference gene primer amplification. Generated by immunoSEQ multiplex PCR, the TCRdb table keeps only in-frame clones and is missing some. V, J and clone size are taken as reported in that table, and D and trimming were inferred from the DNA itself. The table lists around 240,000 clones, approximately 83% of them singletons, with 7.4% in the top ten. This sample was taken from a study of blood T cell repertoires in COVID-19. For the study at large: Nucleic acid was either cDNA or gDNA, and it came from T cells, B-cell-depleted T cells, or PBMCs.

The specimen sequenced was peripheral blood. The chain recombines TRBV5-1 with TRBJ1-5; 8 nucleotides line up with TRBD1. This TCR was recovered from a woman aged 50 to 60 with acute or convalescent COVID-19. CDR3 sequence: CASSWGQAVQPQHF. The CDR3 region has the DNA TGCGCCAGCAGCTGGGGACAGGCTGTTCAGCCCCAGCATTTT.